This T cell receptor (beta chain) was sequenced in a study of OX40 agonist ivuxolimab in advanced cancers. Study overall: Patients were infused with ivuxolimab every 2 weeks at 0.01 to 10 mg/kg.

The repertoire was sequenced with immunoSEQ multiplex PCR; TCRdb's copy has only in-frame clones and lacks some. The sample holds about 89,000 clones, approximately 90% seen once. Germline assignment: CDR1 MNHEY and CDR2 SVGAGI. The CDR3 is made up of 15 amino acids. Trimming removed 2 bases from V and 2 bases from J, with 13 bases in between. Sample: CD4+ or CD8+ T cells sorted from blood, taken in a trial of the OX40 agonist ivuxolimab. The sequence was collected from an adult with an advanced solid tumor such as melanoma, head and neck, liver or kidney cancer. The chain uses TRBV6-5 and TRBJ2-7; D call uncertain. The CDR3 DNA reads TGTGCCAGCAGTTACGGACCGCATCGTACCTACGAGCAGTACTTC. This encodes CASSYGPHRTYEQYF.